Each of the 15 T cell receptor beta chains below was sequenced from the same sample in a study of metastatic and nonmetastatic thyroid tumors. Until they underwent thyroid surgery, no patient had received any treatment. TCRdb re-called the PCR reads through MiXCR. The sample lists approximately 12,000 clones, 30% to 35% occurring once. Sequencing was done on a sample of tumor tissue. These TCRs come from a male donor with papillary thyroid cancer or a benign thyroid nodule (not recorded which). Some clones in this sample may be carry-over from other donors' samples.

This clone was counted between two and nine times. This sequence joins TRBV12-3 or TRBV12-4 and TRBJ2-1; D might be TRBD1 or TRBD2, each matching 5 bases. With 6 bases removed from V and 5 bases from J, the gap between germline ends came to 17 bases. The CDR3 is made up of 15 amino acids. CDR3 coding DNA: TGTGCCAGCAGCCCCTATCGGGTGGGGGACAATGAGCAGTTCTTC. This codes for CASSPYRVGDNEQFF.

This clone was counted ten times or more. V usage is TRBV5-4 and J usage is TRBJ2-1; D unclear. Germline-derived CDR1 and CDR2 are SGHNT and YYREEE (reference sequence). The length of the CDR3 is 15 residues. V was pared by 0 bases and J by 10 bases, with 17 bases between. The CDR3, as DNA: TGTGCCAGCAGCTTGGGGGCCCGGATGCTCGGGGAGCAGTTCTTC. Its translation is CASSLGARMLGEQFF.

This chain links TRBV30 with TRBJ1-4, with a weak D call TRBD1 (5 bases). CDR1 is GTSNPN and CDR2 is SVGIG in the germline V gene (reference sequence). The CDR3 has 14 residues. V gave up 0 bases and J gave up 8 bases, with 13 bases separating them. The CDR3 region has the DNA TGTGCCTGGAGTGTACGGAGGGGTAGGGAAAAACTGTTTTTT. This encodes CAWSVRRGREKLFF.

This clone was picked up a small number of times. This chain joins TRBV19 and TRBJ2-7, with a weak D call TRBD1 (5 bases). This CDR3 is built from 15 residues. With 7 bases removed from V and 2 bases from J, the gap between germline ends came to 18 bases. Germline V CDR1 and CDR2: LNHDA, SQIVND (reference sequence). The CDR3 region is CASTLQVGAAYEQYF. For the CDR3, the DNA is TGTGCCAGTACCCTACAGGTCGGAGCAGCCTACGAGCAGTACTTC.

The rearrangement uses TRBV4-1 and TRBJ2-3, with TRBD1 as a possible D gene (6 bases). V was cut by 1 base and J by 0 bases, with 14 bases left in between. This CDR3 is built from 17 residues. Per germline, CDR1 MGHRA and CDR2 YSYEKL. CDR3 DNA sequence: TGCGCCAGCAGCCAAGTTGGGCAGGGGATTAGCACAGATACGCAGTATTTT. Amino acids: CASSQVGQGISTDTQYF.

This clone was counted a few times. The gene calls are TRBV6-6 and TRBJ1-2; no firm D call. Germline V gives CDR1 MNHNY, CDR2 SVGAGI (reference sequence). This CDR3 has 13 amino acids. V was clipped by 2 bases and J by 5 bases, with 9 bases between them. The CDR3 DNA reads TGTGCCAGCAGTTACACAGCCCTTTATGGCTACACCTTC. Translated: CASSYTALYGYTF.

The chain is built from TRBV11-2 and TRBJ1-2; perhaps TRBD1 as D (5 bases). The CDR3 has 15 residues. Germline V gives CDR1 SGHAT, CDR2 FQNNGV. Trimming removed 5 bases from V and 7 bases from J, with 20 bases in between. CDR3 DNA: TGTGCCAGCAGCCGACGACGGGGGGTCGTGGGTGGCTACACCTTC. Translating gives CASSRRRGVVGGYTF.

V gene TRBV13 combines with J gene TRBJ2-7; D remains ambiguous. The V gene's germline CDR1 is PRHDT and CDR2 FYEKMQ (reference sequence). Trimming pared 2 bases from V and 5 bases from J, leaving 4 bases between. The CDR3 contains 11 residues. This CDR3 reads CASSLRDEQYF. For the CDR3, the DNA is TGTGCCAGCAGCTTACGGGACGAGCAGTACTTC.

V usage is TRBV19 and J usage is TRBJ1-1, with 7 positions matching TRBD1. The germline V gene has CDR1 LNHDA and CDR2 SQIVND (reference sequence). V trimming: 0 bases; J trimming: 5 bases; junction bases outside the gene matches: 6. The CDR3 is 15 amino acids. For the CDR3, the DNA is TGTGCCAGTAGTATAGACTCGACAGGGTTGACTGAAGCTTTCTTT. This gives the protein CASSIDSTGLTEAFF.

This clone was detected a few times. A junction boundary mismatches the germline segment, possibly from a read error. V is TRBV12-3 or TRBV12-4 and J is TRBJ2-7; D unclear. The CDR3 extends over 16 amino acids. The CDR3 protein is CSSRPPGTTNGYEQYF. CDR3 sequence (DNA): TGTTCCAGCAGGCCGCCGGGCACGACAAACGGATACGAGCAGTACTTC.

This clone was observed a few times. DNA for the CDR3: TGTGCCAGCAGCTGGGGGACTAGCTACGAGCAGTACTTC. It translates to CASSWGTSYEQYF. The rearrangement links TRBV11-3 to TRBJ2-7, with 8 nucleotides matching TRBD2. The CDR3 totals 13 residues. Germline assignment: CDR1 SGHNT and CDR2 YENEEA. Unmatched junction bases numbered 2, after V lost 4 bases and J lost 3 bases. Drawing the rest from reference TRBV11-3 and TRBJ2-7, the complete variable domain is EAGVVQSPRYKIIEKKQPVAFWCNPISGHNTLYWYLQNLGQGPELLIRYENEEAVDDSQLPKDRFSAERLKGVDSTLKIQPAELGDSAVYLCASSWGTSYEQYFGPGTRLTVT.

This clone was counted a few times. The junction departs from the called germline gene at one end, perhaps through a read error. DNA for the CDR3: TGTGCCAGCAGCGGCAACAGGGGAGGAACCTGCAATGAGCAGCTCTTC. This translates into CASSGNRGGTCNEQLF. V gene TRBV6-4 combines with J gene TRBJ2-1, with a tentative D call TRBD1 (7 bases). Per germline, CDR1 MRHNA and CDR2 SNTAGT. The CDR3 extends over 16 amino acids.

This chain uses TRBV11-3 with TRBJ2-7; D unclear. Trimming took off 5 bases at V and 1 base at J, with 15 bases between the two ends. This CDR3 spans 15 amino acids. The germline gives CDR1 SGHNT, CDR2 YENEEA. The CDR3 loop is CASSPDGVSSYEQYF. The CDR3 region has the DNA TGTGCCAGCAGCCCAGATGGGGTGTCTTCCTACGAGCAGTACTTC.

This clone ranks as medium-sized. The V call is TRBV20-1, the J call TRBJ2-1; 10 nucleotides agree with TRBD2. The CDR3 is made up of 16 amino acids. Germline V CDR1 and CDR2: DFQATT, SNEGSKA (reference sequence). V was clipped by 6 bases and J by 5 bases; unmatched bases: 13. CDR3 loop: CSAPRGAGGPDNEQFF. CDR3 DNA sequence: TGCAGTGCCCCAAGGGGAGCGGGAGGGCCGGACAATGAGCAGTTCTTC.

Only a few counts were recorded for this clone. In DNA, the CDR3 is TGTGCCAGTATTCCTTCGGGACAGGGGGCTCTGAACACTGAAGCTTTCTTT. This gives the protein CASIPSGQGALNTEAFF. This chain uses TRBV19 with TRBJ1-1, with TRBD1 matching 12 bases. The CDR3 covers 17 residues. The V segment lost 7 bases and the J segment 0 bases; nucleotides outside the gene matches: 9. Germline lookup yields CDR1 LNHDA and CDR2 SQIVND (reference sequence).